What follows is one TCR beta chain and its context. One end of the junction does not line up with germline, which may come from a read error. The sample originates from a study of tumor-infiltrating lymphocytes in primary liver carcinoma. The wider study: Stage T1-T3 N0M0 tumors spanned about 4.2 to 10 cm.

Co-extracted RNA and DNA came from approximately 20-30 mg of unsorted bulk tissue. TCR beta cDNA was reverse-transcribed from about 500 ng of total RNA. The reaction used a constant-region primer and ProtoScript II reverse transcriptase. Three nested multiplex PCR rounds of slightly modified ARM-PCR generated TCR beta libraries. The opening two PCR rounds, around 9 cycles each, paired TRBV1-TRBV30 forward primers with a C-beta reverse primer. One entry per CDR3 protein, called by TCRdb with MiXCR from the multiplex PCR reads. The sample includes 84,000 or so distinct CDR3 sequences, around 70% of them seen just once. The CDR3 contains 13 residues. Germline CDR1 is SQVTM and CDR2 is ANQGSEA.

Sequencing was performed on liver tumor tissue from sampling region 1. Subset reported: tumor region T1, superior pole. The source is a man in his forties with primary liver carcinoma and hepatitis B virus infection. The chain recombines TRBV29-1 with TRBJ2-3; the match to TRBD1 covers 7 bases. This CDR3 is CRVVGQGADTQYF. The CDR3 DNA reads as TGCAGAGTTGTCGGGCAGGGGGCAGATACGCAGTATTTT.